The entry below gives a single TCR beta chain sequence along with its context. Its matching antigen is unknown. Sequencing used immunoSEQ multiplex PCR; TCRdb keeps in-frame clones, though not all of them. The sample carries 50,000 to 70,000 clones, roughly nine tenths recorded once. CDR3 length equals 14 residues. V shed 5 bases and J shed 1 base, with 11 bases lying between them. In germline, CDR1 is MNHNY, CDR2 SVGAGI (reference sequence). These data belong to a study of T cells in localized non-small cell lung cancer. Findings and limits, study-wide: There were a median 57 of the top 100 tumor clones appearing in adjacent lung. Multi-region tumor sequencing was not done, so intratumor heterogeneity could not be excluded. In the blood, greater T cell density corresponded to longer overall survival. Compared with tumor, uninvolved adjacent lung displayed greater T cell clonality, ranking highest overall.

This receptor was taken from a man aged 40 to 70 with stage I lung adenocarcinoma. The sample consisted of peripheral blood, taken before any cancer treatment. The chain is built from TRBV6-6 and TRBJ1-1; D not resolved. In DNA, the CDR3 is TGTGCCAGCAGTGAGGTCTCCGGGAACACTGAAGCTTTCTTT. It is translated as CASSEVSGNTEAFF.